This is a list of T cell receptor beta chains from one sample in a study of blood T cell repertoires in COVID-19. Sequencing used immunoSEQ multiplex PCR; TCRdb keeps in-frame clones, though not all of them. Among some 320,000 clones listed, approximately 90% were seen once. The specimen was PBMCs or T cells enriched from blood (not recorded which). All receptors come from a woman aged 25 to 45 who had been exposed to COVID-19. Each CDR3 is given with its conserved first and last residue. A D gene is named only where the DNA matches it firmly. Size tells how often a clone was seen (once, few, many) or the class of an expanded clone, and some rows leave it out.

V gene,D gene,clone size,J gene,CDR3 DNA,CDR3 protein
TRBV18,NA,NA,TRBJ1-2,TGTGCCAGCTCACCAGTGGCAGGGTTATCGTATGGCTACACCTTC,CASSPVAGLSYGYTF
TRBV7-9,NA,NA,TRBJ1-1,TGTGCCAGCAGCTTACTCACGGGTAATGAAGCTTTCTTT,CASSLLTGNEAFF
TRBV4-3,NA,NA,TRBJ1-2,TGCGCCAGCAGCCAAGATCTTTACAGTAACTATGGCTACACCTTC,CASSQDLYSNYGYTF
TRBV19,NA,NA,TRBJ2-4,TGTGCCAGTACCCCCGCGGGTGTAGCCAAAAACATTCAGTACTTC,CASTPAGVAKNIQYF
TRBV14,TRBD1,NA,TRBJ2-1,TGTGCCAGCAGCCAGGACAGGGTCGGGGAGCAGTTCTTC,CASSQDRVGEQFF
TRBV24-1,TRBD2,NA,TRBJ2-5,TGTGCCACCAGTGATTATGGACTAGCGGGGGTTGTTAGGGAGACCCAGTACTTC,CATSDYGLAGVVRETQYF
TRBV4-2,NA,NA,TRBJ2-7,TGTGCCAGCAGCCAAGGGGGGACACGGGACGAGCAGTACTTC,CASSQGGTRDEQYF
TRBV6-6,NA,NA,TRBJ1-5,TGTGCCAGCAGTTATTACGCCGGTGTGAGTCAGCCCCAGCATTTT,CASSYYAGVSQPQHF
TRBV18,NA,NA,TRBJ1-5,TGTGCCAGCTCACCGGACCAGGGGTTCAATCAGCCCCAGCATTTT,CASSPDQGFNQPQHF
TRBV19,TRBD1,NA,TRBJ2-5,TGTGCCAGTAGTATGGACAGGGGGCTGTTGGGAGAGACCCAGTACTTC,CASSMDRGLLGETQYF
TRBV7-8,TRBD1,NA,TRBJ1-4,TGTGCCAGCAGCTTAAAGATGAGTCCAGGGGGCAGGTCTAATGAAAAACTGTTTTTT,CASSLKMSPGGRSNEKLFF
TRBV6-1,NA,NA,TRBJ1-5,TGTGCCAGCAGTGACAGGGTCAATCAGCCCCAGCATTTT,CASSDRVNQPQHF
TRBV7-3,NA,NA,TRBJ2-2,TGTGCCAGCAGCTCATCTAGAAACACCGGGGAGCTGTTTTTT,CASSSSRNTGELFF
TRBV14,NA,NA,TRBJ1-2,TGTGCCAGCAGCCAGGGGGCCAACTATGGCTACACCTTC,CASSQGANYGYTF
TRBV5-1,TRBD1,NA,TRBJ1-2,TGCGCCAGCAGCTTGCGGACAGGCGAATATGGCTACACCTTC,CASSLRTGEYGYTF
TRBV5-6,NA,NA,TRBJ1-5,TGTGCCAGCAGCTTGAACAGAAATCAGCCCCAGCATTTT,CASSLNRNQPQHF
TRBV9,NA,NA,TRBJ2-4,TGTGCCAGCAGCGTGGGACTCGGGTTTGAAAAACTAGCCAAAAACATTCAGTACTTC,CASSVGLGFEKLAKNIQYF
TRBV11-2,NA,NA,TRBJ1-2,TGTGCCAGCAGCTTAGTGGCGGGCTGGGACTACACCTTC,CASSLVAGWDYTF
TRBV5-1,NA,once,TRBJ2-6,TGCGCCAGCAGCTTGGGGGCCTCTGGGGCCAACGTCCTGACTTTC,CASSLGASGANVLTF
TRBV30,TRBD1,once,TRBJ1-2,TGTGCCTGGGACAGGGGGTTCATTCATGGCTACACCTTC,CAWDRGFIHGYTF